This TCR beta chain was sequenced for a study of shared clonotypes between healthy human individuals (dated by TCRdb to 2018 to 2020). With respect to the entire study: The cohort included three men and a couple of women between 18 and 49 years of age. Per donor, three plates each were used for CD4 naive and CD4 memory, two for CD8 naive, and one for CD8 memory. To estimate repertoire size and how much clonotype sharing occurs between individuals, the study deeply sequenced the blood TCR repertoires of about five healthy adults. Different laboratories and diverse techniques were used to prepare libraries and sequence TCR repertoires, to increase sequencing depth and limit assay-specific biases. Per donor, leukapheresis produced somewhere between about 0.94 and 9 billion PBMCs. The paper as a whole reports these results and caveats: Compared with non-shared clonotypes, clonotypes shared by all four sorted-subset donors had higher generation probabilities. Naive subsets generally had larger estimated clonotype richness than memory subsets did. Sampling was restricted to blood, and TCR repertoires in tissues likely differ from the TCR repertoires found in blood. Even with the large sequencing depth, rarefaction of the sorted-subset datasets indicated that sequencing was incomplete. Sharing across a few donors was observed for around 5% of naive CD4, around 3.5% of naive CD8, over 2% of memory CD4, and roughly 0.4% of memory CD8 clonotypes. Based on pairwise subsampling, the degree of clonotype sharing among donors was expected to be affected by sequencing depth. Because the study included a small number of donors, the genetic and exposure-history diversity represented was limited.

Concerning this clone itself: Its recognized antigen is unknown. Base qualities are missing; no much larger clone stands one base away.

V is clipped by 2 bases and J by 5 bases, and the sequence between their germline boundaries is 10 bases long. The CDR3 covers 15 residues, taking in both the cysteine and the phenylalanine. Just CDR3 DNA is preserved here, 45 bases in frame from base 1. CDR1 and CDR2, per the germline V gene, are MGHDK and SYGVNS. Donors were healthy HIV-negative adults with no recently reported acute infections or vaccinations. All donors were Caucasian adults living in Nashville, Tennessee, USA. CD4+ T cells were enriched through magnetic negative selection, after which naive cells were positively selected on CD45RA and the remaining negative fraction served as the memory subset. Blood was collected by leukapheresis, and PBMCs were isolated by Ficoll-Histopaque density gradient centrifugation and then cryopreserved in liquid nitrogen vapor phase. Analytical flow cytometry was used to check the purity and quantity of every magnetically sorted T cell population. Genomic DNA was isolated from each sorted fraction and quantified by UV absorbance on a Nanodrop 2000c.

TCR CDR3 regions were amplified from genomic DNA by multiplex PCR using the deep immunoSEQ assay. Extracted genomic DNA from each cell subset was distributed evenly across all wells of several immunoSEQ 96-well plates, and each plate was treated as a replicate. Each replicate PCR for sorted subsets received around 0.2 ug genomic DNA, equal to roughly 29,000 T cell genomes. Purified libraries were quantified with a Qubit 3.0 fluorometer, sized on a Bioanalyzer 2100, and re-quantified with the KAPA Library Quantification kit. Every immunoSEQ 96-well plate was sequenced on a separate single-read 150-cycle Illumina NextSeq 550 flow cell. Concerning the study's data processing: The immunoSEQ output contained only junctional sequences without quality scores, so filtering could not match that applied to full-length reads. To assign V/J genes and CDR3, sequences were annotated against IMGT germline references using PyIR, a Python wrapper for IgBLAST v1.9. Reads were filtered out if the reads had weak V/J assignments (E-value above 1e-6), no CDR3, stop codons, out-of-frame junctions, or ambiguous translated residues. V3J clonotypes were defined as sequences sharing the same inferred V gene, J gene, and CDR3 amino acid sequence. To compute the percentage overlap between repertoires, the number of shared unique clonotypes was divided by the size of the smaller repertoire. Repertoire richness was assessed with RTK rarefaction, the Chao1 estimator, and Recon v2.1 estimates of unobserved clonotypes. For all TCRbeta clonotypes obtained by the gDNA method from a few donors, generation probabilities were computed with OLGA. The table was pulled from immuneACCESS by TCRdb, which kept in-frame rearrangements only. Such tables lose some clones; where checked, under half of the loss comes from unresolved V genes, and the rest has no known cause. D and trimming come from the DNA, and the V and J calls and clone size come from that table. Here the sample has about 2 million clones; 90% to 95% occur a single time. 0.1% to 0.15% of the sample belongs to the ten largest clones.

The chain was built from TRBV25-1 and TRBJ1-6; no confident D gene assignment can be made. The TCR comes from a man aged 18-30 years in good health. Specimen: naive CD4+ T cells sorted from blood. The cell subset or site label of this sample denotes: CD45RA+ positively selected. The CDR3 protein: CASSEAGANNSPLHF. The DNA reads TGTGCCAGCAGTGAAGCGGGAGCCAATAATTCACCCCTCCACTTT.